Included here is one TCR beta chain sequence, with context. Its cognate antigen is unknown. These data belong to a study of cytomegalovirus exposure and HLA in healthy donors. Study observations and caveats: Later work associated roughly 17,000 TCR beta sequences with HLA alleles at 0.05 false discovery rate. Beyond CMV serostatus, there was no information to go on about immune exposure.

PCR employed 60 Vbeta and 13 Jbeta primers. Assay used: immunoSEQ multiplex PCR; TCRdb lists only in-frame clones, some missing. The sample includes 70,000 to 100,000 clones. The source material was PBMCs. This receptor was obtained from a man aged 18 to 35 in good health and CMV-seropositive.

CDR3 residues: CASSFISRRDQETQYF. The DNA of the CDR3 is TGTGCCAGCAGTTTTATCTCCCGGCGGGACCAAGAGACCCAGTACTTC. The V gene is TRBV28, the J gene TRBJ2-5, with D perhaps matching TRBD2 (5 bases). The CDR3 extends over 16 amino acids. Germline V gives CDR1 MDHEN, CDR2 SYDVKM. V lost 3 bases and J lost 0, with 14 bases in between.